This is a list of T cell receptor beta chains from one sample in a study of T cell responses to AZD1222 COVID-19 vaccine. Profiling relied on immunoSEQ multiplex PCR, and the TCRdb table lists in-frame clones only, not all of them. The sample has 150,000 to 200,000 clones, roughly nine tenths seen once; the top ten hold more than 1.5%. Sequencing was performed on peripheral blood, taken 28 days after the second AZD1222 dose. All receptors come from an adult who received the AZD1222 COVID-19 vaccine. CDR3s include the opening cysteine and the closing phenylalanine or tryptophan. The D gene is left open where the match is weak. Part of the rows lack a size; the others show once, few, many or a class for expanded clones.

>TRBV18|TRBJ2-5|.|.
TGTGCCAGCTCACCACCGTGGCAGGGGAGAGAGACCCAGTACTTC
CASSPPWQGRETQYF
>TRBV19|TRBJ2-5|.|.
TGTGCCAGTAGTATAGGTACAGGAAGATACCAAGAGACCCAGTACTTC
CASSIGTGRYQETQYF
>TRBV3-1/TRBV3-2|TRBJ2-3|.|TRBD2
TGTGCCAGCAGTCCGAGCGGGAGAGCGACAGATACGCAGTATTTT
CASSPSGRATDTQYF
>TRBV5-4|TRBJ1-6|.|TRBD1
TGTGCCAGCAGCTTTGGACAGGGGCAGGGTTCACCCCTCCACTTT
CASSFGQGQGSPLHF
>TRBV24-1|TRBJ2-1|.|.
TGTGCCACCAGTGATCGGATGAAAAATGAGCAGTTCTTC
CATSDRMKNEQFF
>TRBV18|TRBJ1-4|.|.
TGTGCCAGCTCACCTCAGGGGAAAGGGGAAAAACTGTTTTTT
CASSPQGKGEKLFF
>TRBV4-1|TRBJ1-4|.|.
TGCGCCAGCAGCCAAGATAGACAGAATAATGAAAAACTGTTTTTT
CASSQDRQNNEKLFF
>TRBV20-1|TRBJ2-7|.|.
TGCAGTGCTAGTGCAGGGAACGAGCAGTACTTC
CSASAGNEQYF
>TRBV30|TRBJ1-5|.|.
TGTGCCTGGGGCCGGGATCAGCCCCAGCATTTT
CAWGRDQPQHF
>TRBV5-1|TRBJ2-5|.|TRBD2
TGCGCCAGCGGTGGTTTGAGCGGGAGTGGGGAGACCCAGTACTTC
CASGGLSGSGETQYF
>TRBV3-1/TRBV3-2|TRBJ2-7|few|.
TGTGCCAGCAGCCATGCCAGTAGTAAGTACGAGCAGTACTTC
CASSHASSKYEQYF
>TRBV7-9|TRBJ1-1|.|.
TGTGCCAGCAGCTTAGCTGTGGGACTACCTTCCGCTTTCTTT
CASSLAVGLPSAFF
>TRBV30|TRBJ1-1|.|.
TGTGCCTGGGGGCAGAGGATGAACACTGAAGCTTTCTTT
CAWGQRMNTEAFF
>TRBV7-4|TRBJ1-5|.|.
TGTGCCAGCAGAGGAATTCCATGGAATCAGCCCCAGCATTTT
CASRGIPWNQPQHF
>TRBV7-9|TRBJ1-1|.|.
TGTGCCAGCAGCTTAGCGGTCGGGGGGAACACTGAAGCTTTCTTT
CASSLAVGGNTEAFF
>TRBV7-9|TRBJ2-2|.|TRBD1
TGTGCCAGCAGCCCTGACAGGGGGCTATCCGGGGAGCTGTTTTTT
CASSPDRGLSGELFF
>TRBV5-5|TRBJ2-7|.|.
TGTGCCAGCAGCCCGGCGTGGGGGTACGAGCAGTACTTC
CASSPAWGYEQYF
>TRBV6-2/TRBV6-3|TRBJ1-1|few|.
TGTGCCAGCAGTTACAGGGGGGGCACTGAAGCTTTCTTT
CASSYRGGTEAFF
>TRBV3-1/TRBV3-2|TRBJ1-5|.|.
TGTGCCAGCAGTGACGGTATTCAGCCCCAGCATTTT
CASSDGIQPQHF
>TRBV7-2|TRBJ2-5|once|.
TGTGCCAGCAGCTTAGTTGGCAGAACCCAAGAGACCCAGTACTTC
CASSLVGRTQETQYF
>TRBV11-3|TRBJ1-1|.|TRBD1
TGTGCCAGCAGCTTAGGGGGGACAGCGAACACTGAAGCTTTCTTT
CASSLGGTANTEAFF
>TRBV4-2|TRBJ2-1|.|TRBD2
TGTGCCAGCAGCCAAGGACTAGCGGATAGCTCCTACAATGAGCAGTTCTTC
CASSQGLADSSYNEQFF
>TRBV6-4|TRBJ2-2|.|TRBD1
TGTGCCAGCAGTGACCACAGGGGCAACGGGGAGCTGTTTTTT
CASSDHRGNGELFF
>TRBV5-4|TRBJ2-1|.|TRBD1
TGTGCCAGCGGGACAGGGGGAAATTACAATGAGCAGTTCTTC
CASGTGGNYNEQFF
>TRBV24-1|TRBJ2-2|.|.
TGTGCCACCAGTGATACGAACACCGGGGAGCTGTTTTTT
CATSDTNTGELFF
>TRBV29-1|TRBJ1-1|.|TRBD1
TGCAGCGTTGCTGGGACAGTGAACACTGAAGCTTTCTTT
CSVAGTVNTEAFF
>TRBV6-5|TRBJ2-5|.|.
TGTGCCAGCGAGAGGGGTCCCCAAGAGACCCAGTACTTC
CASERGPQETQYF
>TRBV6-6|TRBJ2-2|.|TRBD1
TGTGCCAGCAGTCCCGGGACAGGGGTCAACACCGGGGAGCTGTTTTTT
CASSPGTGVNTGELFF
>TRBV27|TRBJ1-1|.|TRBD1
TGTGCCAGCAGTTTCCGGGACAGGAGCACTGAAGCTTTCTTT
CASSFRDRSTEAFF
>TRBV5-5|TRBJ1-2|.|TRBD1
TGTGCCAGCAGCTTGGCTACAGGGGGGAGCTATGGCTACACCTTC
CASSLATGGSYGYTF
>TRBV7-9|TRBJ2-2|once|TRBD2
TGTGCCAGCAGCCCTCAAATCCTAGCGGGAGGGCGTCACGGGGAGCTGTTTTTT
CASSPQILAGGRHGELFF
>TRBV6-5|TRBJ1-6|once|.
TGTGCCAGCAGTTACTGGAAAAATTCACCCCTCCACTTT
CASSYWKNSPLHF
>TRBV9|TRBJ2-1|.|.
TGTGCCAGCAGCCCCGCCGGGGGGCCCTACAATGAGCAGTTCTTC
CASSPAGGPYNEQFF
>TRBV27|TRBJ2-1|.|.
TGTGCCAGCAGTTCCCTCCGGGACTCCAACTACAATGAGCAGTTCTTC
CASSSLRDSNYNEQFF
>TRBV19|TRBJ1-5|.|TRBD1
TGTGCCAGTAGTCCTCACAGGGGGCGGACTCGCAATCAGCCCCAGCATTTT
CASSPHRGRTRNQPQHF
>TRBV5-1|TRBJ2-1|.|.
TGCGCCAGCAGCTTAACGGATAATGAGCAGTTCTTC
CASSLTDNEQFF
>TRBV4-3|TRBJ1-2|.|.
TGCGCCAGCAGCCACCCCGGTAGGGGGGGTGGCTACACCTTC
CASSHPGRGGGYTF
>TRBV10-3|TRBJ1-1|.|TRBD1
TGTGCCATCAGTGAGCCTAGACAGGGACGAGGGGCTTTCTTT
CAISEPRQGRGAFF
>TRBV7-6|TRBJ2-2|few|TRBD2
TGTGCCAGCAGCTTACTGGCGGGAGGGCCAAAGTACGGGGAGCTGTTTTTT
CASSLLAGGPKYGELFF